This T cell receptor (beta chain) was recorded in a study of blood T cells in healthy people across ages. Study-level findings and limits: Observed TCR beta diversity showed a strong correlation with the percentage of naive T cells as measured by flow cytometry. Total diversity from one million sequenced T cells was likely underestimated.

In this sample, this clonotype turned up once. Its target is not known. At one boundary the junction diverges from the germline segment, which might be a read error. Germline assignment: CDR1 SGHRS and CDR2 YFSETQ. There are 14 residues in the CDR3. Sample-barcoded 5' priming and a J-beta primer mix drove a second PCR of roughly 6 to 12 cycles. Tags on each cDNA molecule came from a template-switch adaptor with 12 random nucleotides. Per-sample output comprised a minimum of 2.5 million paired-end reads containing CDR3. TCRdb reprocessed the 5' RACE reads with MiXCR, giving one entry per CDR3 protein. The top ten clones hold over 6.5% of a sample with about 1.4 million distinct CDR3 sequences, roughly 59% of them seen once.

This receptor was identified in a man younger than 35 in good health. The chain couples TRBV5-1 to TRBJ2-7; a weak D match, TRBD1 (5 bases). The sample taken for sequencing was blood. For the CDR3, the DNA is TGCGCCAGCAGCTTTATGACAGACTCCTACAAGCAGTACTTC. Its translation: CASSFMTDSYKQYF.